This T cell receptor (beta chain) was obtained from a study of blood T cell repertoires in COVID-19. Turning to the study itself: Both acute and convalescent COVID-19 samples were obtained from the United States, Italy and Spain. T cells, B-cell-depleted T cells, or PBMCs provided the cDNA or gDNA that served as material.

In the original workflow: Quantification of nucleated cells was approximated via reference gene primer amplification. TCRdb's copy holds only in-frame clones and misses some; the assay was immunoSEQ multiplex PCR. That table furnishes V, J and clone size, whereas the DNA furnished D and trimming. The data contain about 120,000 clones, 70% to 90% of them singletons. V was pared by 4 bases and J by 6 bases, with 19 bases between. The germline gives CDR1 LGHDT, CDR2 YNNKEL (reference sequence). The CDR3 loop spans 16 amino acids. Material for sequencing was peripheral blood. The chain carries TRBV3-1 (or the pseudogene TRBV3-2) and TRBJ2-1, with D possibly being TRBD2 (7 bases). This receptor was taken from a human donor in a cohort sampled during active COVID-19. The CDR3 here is CASSRLRGALGNEQFF. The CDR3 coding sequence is TGTGCCAGCAGCCGCCTCCGGGGGGCTTTAGGCAATGAGCAGTTCTTC.